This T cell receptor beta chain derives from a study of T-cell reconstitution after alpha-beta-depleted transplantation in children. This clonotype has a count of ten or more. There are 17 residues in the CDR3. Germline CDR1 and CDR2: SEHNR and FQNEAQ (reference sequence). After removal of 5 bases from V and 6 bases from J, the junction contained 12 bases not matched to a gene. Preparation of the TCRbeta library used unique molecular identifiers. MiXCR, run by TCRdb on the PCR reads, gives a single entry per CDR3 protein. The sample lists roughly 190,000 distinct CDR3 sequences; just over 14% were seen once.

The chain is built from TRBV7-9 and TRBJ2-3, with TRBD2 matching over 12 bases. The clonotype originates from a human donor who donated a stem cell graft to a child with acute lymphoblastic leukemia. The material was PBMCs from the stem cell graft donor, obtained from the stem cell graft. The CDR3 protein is CASSRNLAGGPLDTQYF. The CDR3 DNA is TGTGCCAGCAGCCGTAATCTAGCGGGAGGGCCACTTGATACGCAGTATTTT.